This entry describes one T cell receptor (beta chain). Its antigen remains unidentified. CDR3 length equals 16 residues. Germline values: CDR1 MDHEN, CDR2 SYDVKM. Trimming stripped 5 bases from V and 0 bases from J, with 14 bases between. The data originate from a study of Ad26.COV2.S vaccination and SARS-CoV-2 variants. In the study overall: Donor joined the COV1001 Ad26.COV2.S trial arm. Administration of Ad26.COV2.S was intramuscular, either once or twice 56 days apart.

Data came from immunoSEQ multiplex PCR; TCRdb stores just in-frame clones and leaves some out. The repertoire holds some 450,000 clones, roughly 91% seen once, with roughly 3.9% in the top ten. The treatment denotes: over 15 received Ad26.COV2.S at low or high dose, single or two shots; 5 received placebo; per-sample allocation not given. On day 63 after the first injection, vaccine and placebo recipients gave samples. Findings and limits, study-wide: Vaccine recipients posted higher spike-specific TCR breadth than their placebo counterparts.

The source of this sequence is a person aged 18 to 65 who received the Ad26.COV2.S COVID-19 vaccine or a placebo. The chain has TRBV28 and TRBJ2-1, with D possibly being TRBD2 (5 bases). The starting material was peripheral blood, obtained in a trial of Ad26.COV2.S vaccine versus placebo. CDR3 amino acids: CASSPPRAVSYNEQFF. The DNA for the CDR3 is TGTGCCAGCAGTCCCCCAAGAGCGGTCTCCTACAATGAGCAGTTCTTC.